The TCR beta chain under discussion was sequenced for a study of spatial heterogeneity in lung cancer. The overall study: TCR and UMI combinations that were unique each appeared, on average, more than ten times in raw reads.

Overall study results and limits: One measure, the expanded intratumoral alpha and beta TCR count, tracked tumor mutation counts.

TCRdb re-called the 5' RACE reads through MiXCR, storing one row per CDR3 protein. The table has around 13,000 distinct CDR3 sequences, under 4% seen once. Germline CDR1 and CDR2: SGHRS and YFSETQ. There are 17 residues in the CDR3. V lost 4 bases and J 0 bases, leaving 17 bases between the germline ends. Specified time point: sample taken at primary tumor resection. The approximately 77 donors had untreated early-stage non-small cell lung cancer. Whole RNA, which was extracted from tumor, nontumor lung tissue or frozen PBMC, was sequenced without any cell sorting. This clonotype was counted ten times or more. What it recognizes is unknown.

V usage is TRBV5-1 and J usage is TRBJ1-5; D unresolved. The sample here was lung tumor tissue, taken at surgery. This receptor was taken from a male donor with early-stage non-small cell lung cancer. DNA for the CDR3: TGCGCCAGCAGCCCCGCACGAGGGTGGGGTAGCAATCAGCCCCAGCATTTT. Translating it yields CASSPARGWGSNQPQHF. The whole variable domain, filled in from reference TRBV5-1 and TRBJ1-5, reads KAGVTQTPRYLIKTRGQQVTLSCSPISGHRSVSWYQQTPGQGLQFLFEYFSETQRNKGNFPGRFSGRQFSNSRSEMNVSTLELGDSALYLCASSPARGWGSNQPQHFGDGTRLSIL.